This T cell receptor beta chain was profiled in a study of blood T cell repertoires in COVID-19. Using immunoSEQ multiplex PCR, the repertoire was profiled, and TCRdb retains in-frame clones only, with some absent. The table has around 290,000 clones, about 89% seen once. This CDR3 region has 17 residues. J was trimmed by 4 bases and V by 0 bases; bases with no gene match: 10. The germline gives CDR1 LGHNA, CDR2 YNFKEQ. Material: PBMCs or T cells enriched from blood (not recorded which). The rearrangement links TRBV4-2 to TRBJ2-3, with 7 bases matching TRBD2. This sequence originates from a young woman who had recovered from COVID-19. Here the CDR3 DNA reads TGTGCCAGCAGCCAAGAAGGGGCGGGAGCGGTGGCAGATACGCAGTATTTT. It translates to CASSQEGAGAVADTQYF.